This T cell receptor (beta chain) is from a study of T cell changes during pregnancy in multiple sclerosis. Clones were sequenced by immunoSEQ multiplex PCR, and TCRdb holds only the in-frame ones, with some missing. Here the sample spans tens of thousands of clones, 85% to 90% being singletons. Germline V gene sequence: CDR1 SEHNR, CDR2 FQNEAQ (reference sequence). CDR3 size: 15 residues. V was shortened by 5 bases and J by 3 bases, with 15 bases between the two germline ends. The chain has TRBV7-9 and TRBJ2-3, with TRBD1 as a possible D gene (6 bases). The sequence came from a female donor in good health, enrolled as a control in a pregnancy study. Material: peripheral blood, obtained after pregnancy. The CDR3 spells CASSPNGGSTDTQYF. The CDR3 DNA sequence: TGTGCCAGCAGCCCCAATGGGGGCTCGACAGATACGCAGTATTTT. Combining the CDR3 with reference TRBV7-9 and TRBJ2-3 gives the whole variable domain DTGVSQNPRHKITKRGQNVTFRCDPISEHNRLYWYRQTLGQGPEFLTYFQNEAQLEKSRLLSDRFSAERPKGSFSTLEIQRTEQGDSAMYLCASSPNGGSTDTQYFGPGTRLTVL.